This T cell receptor (beta chain) is from a study of OX40 agonist ivuxolimab in advanced cancers. Overall study results and limits: Which antigen the expanded peripheral T cells recognized is unknown. Expanded clones belonging to CD8+ T cells outnumbered, on average, those of CD4+. CD4+ and CD8+ blood T cells expanded clonally by week 6 at 0.1 to 3.0 mg/kg.

Data came from immunoSEQ multiplex PCR; TCRdb stores just in-frame clones and leaves some out. The sample gives approximately 45,000 clones, roughly 94% of which show up once; 8% to 13% is in the top ten. Trimming shortened V by 5 bases and J by 4 bases, and 11 bases separated the two germline ends. This CDR3 is built from 14 residues. Germline V gene sequence: CDR1 MDHEN, CDR2 SYDVKM. In the case of this clone: Its target is not known.

The sequences come from CD4+ or CD8+ T cells sorted from blood, collected in a trial of the OX40 agonist ivuxolimab. The J gene is TRBJ1-4, the V gene TRBV28; tentatively, D is TRBD1 (6 bases). The clonotype originates from an adult with an advanced solid tumor such as melanoma, head and neck, liver or kidney cancer. CDR3 protein: CASSVQGLNEKLFF. The DNA of the CDR3 is TGTGCCAGCAGTGTTCAGGGGCTTAATGAAAAACTGTTTTTT.